The table lists the clone carrying this TCR beta chain with many counts. Libraries of TCR beta came from iRepertoire HTBI primers plus Arm-PCR of CDR3 regions. TCRdb used MiXCR to reprocess the multiplex PCR reads, holding one entry per CDR3 protein. The sample shows about 430,000 distinct CDR3 sequences, 20% to 25% of them seen only once. These data come from a study of regulatory T cells in long-lasting Graves disease. Described time point: persistent/refractory GD, antithyroid drugs over 5 years with positive TRAb. The TCR library was prepared using RNA isolated from PBMCs. V was cut by 6 bases and J by 2 bases, with 14 bases left in between. The CDR3 totals 13 residues. Germline loops: CDR1 DFQATT, CDR2 SNEGSKA (reference sequence).

The material was peripheral blood mononuclear cells (PBMCs), obtained when the disease was refractory, from a patient treated with antithyroid drugs. The chain links TRBV20-1 to TRBJ2-7; D gene unclear. This receptor was identified in a female donor with Graves disease. CDR3 region: CSALQTSTYEQYF. CDR3 sequence (DNA): TGCAGTGCCCTACAGACATCTACCTACGAGCAGTACTTC.